Each of the 18 T cell receptor beta chains below was sequenced from the same sample in a study of T-cell reconstitution after alpha-beta-depleted transplantation in children. Unique molecular identifiers tagged the TCRbeta library. TCRdb fed the PCR reads into MiXCR, producing one record per CDR3 protein. The sample contains approximately 520,000 distinct CDR3 sequences, 32% of which appear only once. The source was PBMCs from the stem cell graft donor, collected from the stem cell graft. These receptor sequences come from a human donor who donated a stem cell graft to a child with aplastic anemia.

The genes are TRBV4-3 and TRBJ2-7; 8 bases agree with TRBD2. The germline V gene has CDR1 LGHNA and CDR2 YSLEER. This CDR3 is 16 amino acids long. V dropped 1 base and J dropped 0; count of bases not matched to a gene: 5. Here the CDR3 DNA reads TGCGCCAGCAGCCAAGGACCGGGACTAGGCTCCTACGAGCAGTACTTC. Translated: CASSQGPGLGSYEQYF.

This clonotype was seen more than once but under ten times. The genes are TRBV6-5 and TRBJ1-2; 9 bases fit TRBD1. Trimming removed 4 bases from V and 3 bases from J; junction bases left unmatched: 0. The CDR3 totals 13 residues. CDR1 is MNHEY and CDR2 is SVGAGI in the germline V gene. The DNA of the CDR3 is TGTGCCAGCAGTTGGACAGGGGACTATGGCTACACCTTC. It yields the protein CASSWTGDYGYTF.

This sequence joins TRBV7-2 and TRBJ2-1; the match to TRBD2 covers 7 bases. Trimming took 3 bases from V and 12 from J; bases not matched to a gene: 11. Germline assignment: CDR1 SGHTA and CDR2 FQGNSA. The CDR3 has 14 amino acids. The CDR3 DNA reads TGTGCCAGCAGCTTGGACCCTGGGGGGGGTGGGCAGTTCTTC. Its translation is CASSLDPGGGGQFF.

This clonotype was detected once. This rearrangement joins TRBV3-1 to TRBJ2-1; D unclear. This CDR3 has 15 residues. V lost 1 base, J lost 5 bases, and 12 bases lay in between. The germline V gene encodes CDR1 LGHDT and CDR2 YNNKEL (reference sequence). In nucleotides, the CDR3 is TGTGCCAGCAGCCAAGTCCTAGTTAACGACAATGAGCAGTTCTTC. It codes for CASSQVLVNDNEQFF.

The rearrangement links TRBV12-3 or TRBV12-4 to TRBJ2-1, with 12 bases fitting TRBD2. The CDR3 totals 16 residues. V lost 5 bases and J lost 9; bases outside the gene matches: 11. This chain's CDR3 is CASSERLAGAGGEQFF. The CDR3 DNA follows: TGTGCCAGCAGTGAGCGACTAGCGGGGGCCGGCGGTGAGCAGTTCTTC.

This sequence joins TRBV15 and TRBJ1-3, with D hard to call. The CDR3 spans 16 residues. Germline V lookup: CDR1 LNHNV, CDR2 YYDKDF (reference sequence). V lost 0 bases, J lost 0 bases, and 9 bases lay in between. The CDR3 DNA reads as TGTGCCACCAGCAGAGAATCCTCTAGCTCTGGAAACACCATATATTTT. Translated, it gives CATSRESSSSGNTIYF.

This clonotype was seen more than once but under ten times. The genes are TRBV20-1 and TRBJ2-3; TRBD2 matches at 13 bases. CDR3 length equals 17 residues. The junction had 10 bases not matched to a gene; V was cut back by 7 bases and J by 0 bases. Germline loops: CDR1 DFQATT, CDR2 SNEGSKA (reference sequence). The CDR3 sequence is CSVPGTSGTLSTDTQYF. CDR3 in DNA: TGCAGTGTCCCCGGGACTAGCGGGACCCTGAGCACAGATACGCAGTATTTT.

The CDR3 DNA sequence: TGTGCCAGCAGTCAACCGGGACAGGGAAGGGGCTATGGCTACACCTTC. It codes for CASSQPGQGRGYGYTF. V and J are TRBV12-3 or TRBV12-4 and TRBJ1-2; TRBD1 agrees at 9 bases. This CDR3 spans 16 amino acids. Trimming cost V 5 bases and J 4 bases; bases outside gene matches: 11.

This clonotype came up once. The chain recombines TRBV11-2 with TRBJ2-1, with D hard to call. Germline-derived CDR1 and CDR2 are SGHAT and FQNNGV. The CDR3 covers 14 residues. V dropped 0 bases and J dropped 7 bases, with 10 bases sitting between them. The CDR3 bases are TGTGCCAGCAGCTTAGATCTCACCCAAAATGAGCAGTTCTTC. Its protein is CASSLDLTQNEQFF.

This clonotype has only one observation. The chain links TRBV30 to TRBJ2-7; 7 nucleotides align to TRBD2. Per germline, CDR1 GTSNPN and CDR2 SVGIG (reference sequence). Germline trimming cut 0 bases from V and 6 bases from J; bases unmatched to any gene: 5. The CDR3 sequence is 13 residues long. The CDR3 is CAWSVQTGGEQYF. CDR3 in DNA: TGTGCCTGGAGTGTACAGACGGGAGGCGAGCAGTACTTC.

This clonotype was seen a few times. This rearrangement joins TRBV12-3 or TRBV12-4 to TRBJ2-2; D uncertain. Trimming removed 5 bases at V and 0 bases at J, with 4 bases between. The length of the CDR3 is 13 residues. CDR3 protein: CASSDPNTGELFF. The CDR3 bases are TGTGCCAGCAGTGATCCGAACACCGGGGAGCTGTTTTTT.

In DNA, the CDR3 is TGCAGCGTTGCACTCAGTACCTACGAGCAGTACTTC. Protein sequence: CSVALSTYEQYF. The gene calls are TRBV29-1 and TRBJ2-7; D remains unclear. Trimming removed 4 bases from V and 2 bases from J, with 9 bases in between. The CDR3 sequence is 12 residues long. CDR1 SQVTM and CDR2 ANQGSEA come from the germline V gene.

CDR3 loop: CASTHGTGNSPLHF. The CDR3, as DNA: TGTGCCAGCACCCACGGGACAGGGAATTCACCCCTCCACTTT. V gene TRBV7-8 combines with J gene TRBJ1-6; 9 bases map to TRBD1. CDR3 length equals 14 residues. Germline assignment: CDR1 SGHVS and CDR2 FQNEAQ. After removal of 7 bases from V and 7 bases from J, the junction contained 5 bases not matched to a gene.

The chain joins TRBV5-5 to TRBJ2-5, with D uncertain. The V end lost 0 bases, the J end lost 5 bases, and 8 bases lay between the germline ends. The CDR3 is 13 residues long. Germline-derived CDR1 and CDR2 are SGHKS and YYEKEE (reference sequence). The CDR3 protein is CASSLVRDETQYF. The CDR3 DNA sequence: TGTGCCAGCAGCTTGGTTAGGGATGAGACCCAGTACTTC.

With respect to this clonotype: A much larger clone lies a single base off, so this may be a read error. The chain couples TRBV30 to TRBJ2-1; 13 positions match TRBD2. In germline, CDR1 is GTSNPN, CDR2 SVGIG (reference sequence). This CDR3 spans 15 amino acids. CDR3 region: CAWSVLAGGYNEHFF. Here the CDR3 DNA reads TGTGCCTGGAGTGTACTAGCGGGAGGGTACAATGAGCATTTCTTC.

This clonotype has ten or more counts. V and J are TRBV20-1 and TRBJ1-1; D is perhaps TRBD1 (5 bases). The CDR3 loop spans 14 amino acids. Germline V gene data show CDR1 as DFQATT and CDR2 as SNEGSKA (reference sequence). Trimming removed 6 bases from V and 2 bases from J, with 16 bases in between. The CDR3 coding sequence is TGCAGTGCCACCCGGGACCGACTAAACACTGAAGCTTTCTTT. This encodes CSATRDRLNTEAFF.

V usage is TRBV7-9 and J usage is TRBJ2-2; tentative D call: TRBD2 (7 bases). The germline V gene has CDR1 SEHNR and CDR2 FQNEAQ (reference sequence). This CDR3 region has 14 residues. V lost 3 bases, J lost 6 bases, and 11 bases lay in between. The CDR3 DNA reads as TGTGCCAGCAGCTTCGGGGGGCGTCCCGGGGAGCTGTTTTTT. This codes for CASSFGGRPGELFF.

This chain joins TRBV12-3 or TRBV12-4 and TRBJ2-2; 8 positions agree with TRBD1. The V and J ends lost 0 bases and 7 bases, in that order; junction bases with no gene match: 7. The CDR3 consists of 16 residues. CDR3 amino acids: CASSLARTGSNGELFF. The CDR3 DNA follows: TGTGCCAGCAGTTTAGCACGGACAGGGTCCAACGGGGAGCTGTTTTTT.